The source of this TCR beta chain is a study of control samples from healthy donors and cancer patients. Germline CDR1 MNHEY, CDR2 SVGEGT. The germline V and J ends were trimmed by 5 bases and 4 bases, with 14 bases remaining between them. The CDR3 has 14 amino acids. The data were produced by immunoSEQ multiplex PCR, yet TCRdb's version contains in-frame clones alone and is incomplete. The sample contains 99,000 or so clones, around 82% of which appear only once. The chain has TRBV6-2 or TRBV6-3 and TRBJ1-2, with D possibly matching TRBD1 (6 bases). Specimen: blood. The receptor comes from a woman between 45 and 65 years old in good health. The CDR3 spells CASSHDDRSYGYTF. DNA for the CDR3: TGTGCCAGCAGTCACGACGACAGGAGCTATGGCTACACCTTC.